This T cell receptor (beta chain) was captured in a study of blood T cells in healthy people across ages. Notes on the study in general: Observed TCR beta diversity per million T cells went down as age went up. This fall followed a roughly linear course with age. The study found TCR beta diversity correlated strongly with naive T cell percentage.

A note on this clonotype: Its cognate antigen is unknown.

Germline CDR1 reads MNHEY; CDR2 reads SMNVEV (reference sequence). V gave up 5 bases and J gave up 8 bases; unmatched junction bases: 6. This CDR3 is built from 14 residues. The draw of peripheral blood yielded ten milliliters from each donor. PCR was performed a second time for roughly 7 to 11 cycles using a sample-barcoded 5' primer and a J-beta primer mix. Each TCR beta cDNA got a 12-nucleotide random molecular identifier. Each CDR3 protein gets one entry after TCRdb re-called the 5' RACE reads with MiXCR. The sample includes 1.5 million to 2 million distinct CDR3 sequences, 25% to 30% of them seen just once.

Sequenced: blood. V and J are TRBV27 and TRBJ1-4; 9 bases map to TRBD1. The source of this sequence is a woman aged 25-40 years in good health. The CDR3 sequence: CASSPMGQGEKLFF. The CDR3 coding sequence is TGTGCCAGCAGTCCAATGGGACAGGGCGAAAAACTGTTTTTT.